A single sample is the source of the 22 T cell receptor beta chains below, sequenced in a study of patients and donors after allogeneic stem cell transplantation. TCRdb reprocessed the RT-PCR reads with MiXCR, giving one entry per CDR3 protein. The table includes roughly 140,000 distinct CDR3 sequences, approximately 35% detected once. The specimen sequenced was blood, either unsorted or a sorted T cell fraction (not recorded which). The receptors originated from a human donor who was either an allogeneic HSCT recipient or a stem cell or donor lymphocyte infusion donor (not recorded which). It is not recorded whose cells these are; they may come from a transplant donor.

The CDR3 sequence is CASLQGLNNSPLHF. The CDR3 nucleotides read TGTGCCAGCTTGCAGGGCCTAAATAATTCACCCCTCCACTTT. The V gene is TRBV28, the J gene TRBJ1-6, with D perhaps TRBD1 (5 bases). There are 14 residues in the CDR3. The V gene's germline CDR1 is MDHEN and CDR2 SYDVKM. Trimming took off 8 bases at V and 5 bases at J, with 13 bases between the two ends.

CDR3 in amino acids: CASTRRYWGSPLHF. The CDR3 DNA follows: TGCGCCAGCACCCGGCGGTATTGGGGTTCACCCCTCCACTTT. The chain carries TRBV4-3 and TRBJ1-6, with D unclear. The CDR3 contains 14 residues. Germline V gene sequence: CDR1 LGHNA, CDR2 YSLEER. Deletions cut 7 bases from V and 9 bases from J, with 16 bases between.

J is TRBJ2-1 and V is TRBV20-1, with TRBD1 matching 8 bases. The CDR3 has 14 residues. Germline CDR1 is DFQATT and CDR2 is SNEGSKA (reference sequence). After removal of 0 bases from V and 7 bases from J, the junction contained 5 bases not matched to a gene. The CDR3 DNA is TGCAGTGCTAGAGACCGGGACAGGACAAATGAGCAGTTCTTC. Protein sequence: CSARDRDRTNEQFF.

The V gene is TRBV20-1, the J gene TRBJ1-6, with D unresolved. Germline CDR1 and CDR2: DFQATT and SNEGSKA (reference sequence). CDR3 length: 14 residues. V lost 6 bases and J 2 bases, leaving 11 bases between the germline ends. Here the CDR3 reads CSAALRAYNSPLHF. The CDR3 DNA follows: TGCAGTGCCGCCTTGCGGGCCTATAATTCACCCCTCCACTTT.

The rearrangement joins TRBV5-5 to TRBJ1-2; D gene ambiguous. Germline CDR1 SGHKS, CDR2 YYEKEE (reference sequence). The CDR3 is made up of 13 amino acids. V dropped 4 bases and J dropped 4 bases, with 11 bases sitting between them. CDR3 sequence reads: CASSRDVLYGYTF. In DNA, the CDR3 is TGTGCCAGCAGCCGCGACGTCCTCTATGGCTACACCTTC.

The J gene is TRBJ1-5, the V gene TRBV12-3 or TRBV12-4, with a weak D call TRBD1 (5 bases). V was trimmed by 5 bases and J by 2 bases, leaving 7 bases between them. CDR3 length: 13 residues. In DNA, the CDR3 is TGTGCCAGCAGTGGGGCAGGCAATCAGCCCCAGCATTTT. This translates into CASSGAGNQPQHF.

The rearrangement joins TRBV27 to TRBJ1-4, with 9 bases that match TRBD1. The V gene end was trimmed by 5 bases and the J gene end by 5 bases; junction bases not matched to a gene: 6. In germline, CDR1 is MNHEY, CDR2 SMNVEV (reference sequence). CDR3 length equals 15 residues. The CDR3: CASSEGQGRNEKLFF. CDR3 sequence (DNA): TGTGCCAGCAGTGAGGGACAGGGTCGAAATGAAAAACTGTTTTTT.

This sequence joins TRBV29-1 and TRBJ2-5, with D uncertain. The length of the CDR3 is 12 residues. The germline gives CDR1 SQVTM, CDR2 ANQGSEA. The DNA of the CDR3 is TGCAGTAGTTCCCCGGATTTAGAGACCCAGTACTTC. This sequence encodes CSSSPDLETQYF. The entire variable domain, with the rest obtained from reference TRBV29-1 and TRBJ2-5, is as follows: SAVISQKPSRDICQRGTSLTIQCQVDSQVTMMFWYRQQPGQSLTLIATANQGSEATYESGFVIDKFPISRPNLTFSTLTVSNMSPEDSSIYLCSSSPDLETQYFGPGTRLLVL.

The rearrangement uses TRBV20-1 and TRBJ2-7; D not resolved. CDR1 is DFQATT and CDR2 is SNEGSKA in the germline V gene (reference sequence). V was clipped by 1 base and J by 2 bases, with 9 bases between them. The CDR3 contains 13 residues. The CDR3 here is CSARGGKAYEQYV. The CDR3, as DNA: TGCAGTGCTAGAGGCGGCAAAGCCTACGAGCAGTACGTC.

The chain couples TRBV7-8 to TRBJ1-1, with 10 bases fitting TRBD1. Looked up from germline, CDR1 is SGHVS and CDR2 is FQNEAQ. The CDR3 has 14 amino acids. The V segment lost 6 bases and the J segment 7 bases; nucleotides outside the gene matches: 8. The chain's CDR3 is CASRAQGQGIEAFF. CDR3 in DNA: TGTGCCAGCAGGGCGCAGGGACAGGGGATTGAAGCTTTCTTT.

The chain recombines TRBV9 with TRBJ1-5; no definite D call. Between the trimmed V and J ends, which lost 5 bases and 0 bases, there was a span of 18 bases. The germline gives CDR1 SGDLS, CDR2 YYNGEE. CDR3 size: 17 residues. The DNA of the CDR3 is TGTGCCAGCAGGTTAAACCATCCAAATTATAGCAATCAGCCCCAGCATTTT. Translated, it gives CASRLNHPNYSNQPQHF.

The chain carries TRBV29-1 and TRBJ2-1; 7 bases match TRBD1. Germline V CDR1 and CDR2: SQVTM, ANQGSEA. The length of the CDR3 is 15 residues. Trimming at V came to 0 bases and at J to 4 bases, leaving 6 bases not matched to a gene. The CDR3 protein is CSVEEGQGVYNEQFF. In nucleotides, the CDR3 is TGCAGCGTTGAAGAAGGGCAGGGGGTGTACAATGAGCAGTTCTTC.

In nucleotides, the CDR3 is TGTGCCAGCAGGGAGACAGGGATGGGAAAGCTGTTTTTT. This gives the protein CASRETGMGKLFF. The chain joins TRBV28 to TRBJ2-2; 7 nucleotides line up with TRBD1. The germline CDR1 and CDR2 sequences are MDHEN and SYDVKM. V lost 6 bases to trimming and J lost 12 bases; unmatched junction nucleotides: 10. This CDR3 comprises 13 residues.

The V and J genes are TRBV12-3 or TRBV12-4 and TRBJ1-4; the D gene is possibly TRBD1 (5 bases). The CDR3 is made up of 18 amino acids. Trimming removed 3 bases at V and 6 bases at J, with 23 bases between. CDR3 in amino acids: CASSFRWGGSLGDEKLFF. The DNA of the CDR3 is TGTGCCAGCAGTTTCCGTTGGGGTGGTTCGTTGGGGGATGAAAAACTGTTTTTT.

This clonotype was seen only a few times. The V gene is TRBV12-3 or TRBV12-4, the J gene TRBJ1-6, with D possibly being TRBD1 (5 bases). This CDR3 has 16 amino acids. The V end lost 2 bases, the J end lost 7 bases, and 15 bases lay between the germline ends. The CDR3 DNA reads TGTGCCAGCAGTTTAATGGGACGGGGTACAAATTCACCCCTCCACTTT. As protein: CASSLMGRGTNSPLHF.

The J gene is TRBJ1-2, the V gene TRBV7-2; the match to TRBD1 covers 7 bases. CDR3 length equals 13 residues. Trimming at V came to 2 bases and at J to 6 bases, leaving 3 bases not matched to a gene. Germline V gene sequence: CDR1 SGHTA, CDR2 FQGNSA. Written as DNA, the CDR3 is TGTGCCAGCAGCTTACGGGACAGTCATGGCTACACCTTC. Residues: CASSLRDSHGYTF. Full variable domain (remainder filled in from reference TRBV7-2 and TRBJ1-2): GAGVSQSPSNKVTEKGKDVELRCDPISGHTALYWYRQSLGQGLEFLIYFQGNSAPDKSGLPSDRFSAERTGGSVSTLTIQRTQQEDSAVYLCASSLRDSHGYTFGSGTRLTVV.

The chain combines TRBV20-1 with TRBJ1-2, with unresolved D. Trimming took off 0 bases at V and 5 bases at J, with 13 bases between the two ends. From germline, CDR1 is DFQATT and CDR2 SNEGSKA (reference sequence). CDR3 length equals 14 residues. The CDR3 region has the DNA TGCAGTGCTAGAGATATAGGTACAGCGTATGGCTACACCTTC. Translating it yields CSARDIGTAYGYTF.

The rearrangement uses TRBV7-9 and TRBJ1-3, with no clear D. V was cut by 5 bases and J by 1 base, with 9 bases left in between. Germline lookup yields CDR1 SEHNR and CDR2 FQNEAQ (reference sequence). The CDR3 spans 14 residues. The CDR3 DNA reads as TGTGCCAGCAGCGAGACACGGTCTGGAAACACCATATATTTT. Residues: CASSETRSGNTIYF.

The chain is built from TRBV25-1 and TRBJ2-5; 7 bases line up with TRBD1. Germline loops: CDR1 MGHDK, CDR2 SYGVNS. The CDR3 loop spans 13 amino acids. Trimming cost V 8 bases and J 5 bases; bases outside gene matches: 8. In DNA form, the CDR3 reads TGTGCCAGCGCAGGGGGAAATGGGGAGACCCAGTACTTC. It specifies CASAGGNGETQYF. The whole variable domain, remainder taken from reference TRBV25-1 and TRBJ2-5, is EADIYQTPRYLVIGTGKKITLECSQTMGHDKMYWYQQDPGMELHLIHYSYGVNSTEKGDLSSESTVSRIRTEHFPLTLESARPSHTSQYLCASAGGNGETQYFGPGTRLLVL.

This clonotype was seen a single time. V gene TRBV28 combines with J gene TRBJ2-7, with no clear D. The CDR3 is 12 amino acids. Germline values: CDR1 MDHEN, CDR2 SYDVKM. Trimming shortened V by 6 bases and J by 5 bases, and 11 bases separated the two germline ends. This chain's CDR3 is CASSSTTDEQYV. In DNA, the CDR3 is TGTGCCAGCAGCTCGACAACGGACGAGCAGTACGTC.

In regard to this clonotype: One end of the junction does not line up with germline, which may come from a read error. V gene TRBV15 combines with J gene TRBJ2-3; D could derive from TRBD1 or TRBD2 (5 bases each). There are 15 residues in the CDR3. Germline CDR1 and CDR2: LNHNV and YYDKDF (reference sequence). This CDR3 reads CATSRAGSTTDAQYF. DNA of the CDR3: TGTGCCACCAGCAGGGCGGGCTCTACGACAGATGCGCAGTATTTT.

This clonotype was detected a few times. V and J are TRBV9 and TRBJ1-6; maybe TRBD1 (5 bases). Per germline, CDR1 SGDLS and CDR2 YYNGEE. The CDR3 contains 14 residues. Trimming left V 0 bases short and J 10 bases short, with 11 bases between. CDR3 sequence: CASSVEGEESPLHF. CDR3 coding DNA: TGTGCCAGCAGCGTAGAAGGGGAAGAATCACCCCTCCACTTT.